A selection of T cell receptor beta chains follows, all from one sample in a study of beta chain features in type 1 diabetes. The protocol was immunoSEQ multiplex PCR, while the TCRdb copy is restricted to in-frame clones and leaves out a portion. Of roughly 500,000 clones in the sample, approximately 30% were seen once. Source material: naive CD4+ T cells from blood. These receptors originate from a man aged 18 to 30 in good health. Both conserved end residues are part of each CDR3. The D gene is left open where the match is weak. A row's size may be missing; if present it is once, few, many or a size class.

d_call j_call clone_size v_call cdr3_aa cdr3_nt
NA TRBJ2-7 few TRBV9 CASSATGGSYEQYF TGTGCCAGCAGCGCGACTGGGGGATCCTACGAGCAGTACTTC
NA TRBJ2-6 NA TRBV9 CASSSRGSGANVLTF TGTGCCAGCAGCTCCCGAGGCTCTGGGGCCAACGTCCTGACTTTC
NA TRBJ2-3 few TRBV18 CASSPPTDTQYF TGTGCCAGCTCACCACCGACAGATACGCAGTATTTT
NA TRBJ2-5 NA TRBV14 CASSQASGWETQYF TGTGCCAGCAGCCAAGCTTCGGGTTGGGAGACCCAGTACTTC
TRBD1 TRBJ1-5 once TRBV27 CASSSQGGWSQPQHF TGTGCCAGCAGTTCACAGGGGGGCTGGAGTCAGCCCCAGCATTTT
NA TRBJ1-2 once TRBV9 CASSVGGGNYGYTF TGTGCCAGCAGCGTAGGAGGGGGTAACTATGGCTACACCTTC
NA TRBJ1-5 NA TRBV29-1 CSVELQGGQPQHF TGCAGCGTTGAATTGCAGGGAGGGCAGCCCCAGCATTTT
NA TRBJ2-6 NA TRBV9 CASSVSGANVLTF TGTGCCAGCAGCGTATCCGGGGCCAACGTCCTGACTTTC
NA TRBJ2-7 NA TRBV2 CASTNQRVPGHEQYF TGTGCCAGCACTAACCAGCGGGTCCCCGGCCACGAGCAGTACTTC
NA TRBJ1-5 NA TRBV11-2 CASSLDGAGNQPQHF TGTGCCAGCAGCTTAGATGGGGCAGGAAATCAGCCCCAGCATTTT
TRBD1 TRBJ2-5 few TRBV7-9 CASSAGQGAETQYF TGTGCCAGCAGTGCGGGACAGGGGGCCGAGACCCAGTACTTC
NA TRBJ2-7 few TRBV5-1 CASSGTASSYEQYF TGCGCCAGCAGCGGCACGGCGAGCTCCTACGAGCAGTACTTC
NA TRBJ2-7 NA TRBV7-2 CASSPSYEQYF TGTGCCAGCAGCCCCAGCTACGAGCAGTACTTC
TRBD2 TRBJ2-5 few TRBV5-1 CASSLERGGGPQETQYF TGCGCCAGCAGCTTGGAAAGGGGCGGGGGACCTCAAGAGACCCAGTACTTC
NA TRBJ2-1 NA TRBV29-1 CSADTSSGTYNEQFF TGCAGCGCGGATACTAGCTCCGGGACGTACAATGAGCAGTTCTTC
NA TRBJ1-1 NA TRBV30 CAWSVLGVGWRRAFF TGTGCCTGGAGTGTACTCGGAGTGGGTTGGAGGAGGGCTTTCTTT
TRBD1 TRBJ1-5 few TRBV30 CAWSVGQEYSNQPQHF TGTGCCTGGAGTGTAGGACAGGAATATAGCAATCAGCCCCAGCATTTT
TRBD1 TRBJ2-3 once TRBV5-1 CASSSLTGNTDTQYF TGCGCCAGCAGTTCCCTGACAGGGAACACAGATACGCAGTATTTT
NA TRBJ2-7 NA TRBV28 CASSRSGRAYEQYF TGTGCCAGCAGTCGATCGGGCCGGGCCTACGAGCAGTACTTC
NA TRBJ2-3 few TRBV5-1 CASSLSILGTDTQYF TGCGCCAGCAGCTTAAGCATACTCGGCACAGATACGCAGTATTTT
NA TRBJ2-7 few TRBV12-5 CASRDNTYEQYF TGTGCTAGCCGGGACAACACCTACGAGCAGTACTTC
TRBD2 TRBJ2-7 NA TRBV7-2 CASSQTLAGGPREQYF TGTGCCAGCAGCCAGACACTAGCGGGAGGGCCTCGAGAGCAGTACTTC
NA TRBJ1-1 NA TRBV25-1 CASSEVGLNTEAFF TGTGCCAGCAGTGAAGTAGGTCTGAACACTGAAGCTTTCTTT
NA TRBJ2-7 NA TRBV18 CASSPGSMWNSYEQYF TGTGCCAGCTCACCCGGTTCCATGTGGAACTCCTACGAGCAGTACTTC
NA TRBJ2-7 few TRBV29-1 CSVETRVEQYF TGCAGCGTTGAAACCAGGGTTGAGCAGTACTTC
NA TRBJ2-1 NA TRBV5-1 CASSFGGSINEQFF TGCGCCAGCAGCTTCGGGGGTAGCATAAATGAGCAGTTCTTC
NA TRBJ2-4 NA TRBV18 CASSLLSMGPGTKNIQYF TGTGCCAGCTCACTCCTATCGATGGGCCCGGGGACCAAAAACATTCAGTACTTC
NA TRBJ2-7 few TRBV29-1 CSVIPRSSSYEQYF TGCAGCGTTATTCCCAGGTCATCTTCCTACGAGCAGTACTTC
TRBD2 TRBJ2-3 few TRBV9 CASSATVAGGTDTQYF TGTGCCAGCAGCGCGACTGTAGCGGGGGGCACAGATACGCAGTATTTT
NA TRBJ1-5 NA TRBV7-6 CASSLTSGRGNQPQHF TGTGCCAGCAGCCTTACCTCGGGCAGGGGAAATCAGCCCCAGCATTTT
NA TRBJ2-5 NA TRBV7-6 CASSPFGLETQYF TGTGCCAGCAGCCCCTTTGGACTGGAGACCCAGTACTTC
NA TRBJ1-2 NA TRBV25-1 CASSGRQDGSNYGYTF TGTGCCAGCAGTGGACGTCAGGACGGATCGAACTATGGCTACACCTTC
NA TRBJ2-7 NA TRBV5-1 CASSFRDEQYF TGCGCCAGCAGCTTCCGGGACGAGCAGTACTTC
NA TRBJ2-7 few TRBV7-2 CASSLVALGHEQYF TGTGCCAGCAGCTTAGTCGCCCTAGGACACGAGCAGTACTTC
NA TRBJ2-1 NA TRBV9 CASSEGIGEQFF TGTGCCAGCAGCGAGGGCATCGGAGAGCAGTTCTTC
NA TRBJ2-1 NA TRBV4-3 CASSQDFRGIRNEQFF TGCGCCAGCAGCCAAGACTTCAGGGGAATTCGCAATGAGCAGTTCTTC
NA TRBJ1-2 once TRBV4-3 CASSQDAVGYGYTF TGCGCCAGCAGCCAAGATGCGGTAGGCTATGGCTACACCTTC
NA TRBJ2-5 NA TRBV27 CASSYRDQETQYF TGTGCCAGCAGTTACCGGGACCAAGAGACCCAGTACTTC
TRBD2 TRBJ2-7 NA TRBV28 CASTLREASGTREQYF TGTGCCAGCACTCTAAGGGAAGCTAGCGGGACCCGCGAGCAGTACTTC
NA TRBJ2-2 NA TRBV9 CASSVGTATGELFF TGTGCCAGCAGCGTAGGGACAGCCACCGGGGAGCTGTTTTTT
NA TRBJ1-2 few TRBV5-1 CASSPPGSNYGYTF TGCGCCAGCAGCCCCCCCGGCTCCAACTATGGCTACACCTTC
NA TRBJ2-7 few TRBV19 CASGDLGYEQYF TGTGCCAGCGGGGACTTGGGCTACGAGCAGTACTTC
NA TRBJ1-1 NA TRBV7-9 CASRERSQAFF TGTGCCAGCAGGGAAAGGAGTCAAGCTTTCTTT
TRBD2 TRBJ2-7 NA TRBV7-9 CASSPGTTVSHEQYF TGTGCCAGCAGCCCCGGGACTACCGTATCCCACGAGCAGTACTTC
NA TRBJ2-1 NA TRBV10-3 CAIWAGPGNEQFF TGTGCCATCTGGGCAGGGCCGGGCAATGAGCAGTTCTTC
NA TRBJ1-1 few TRBV9 CASSVGLQKNTEAFF TGTGCCAGCAGCGTAGGCCTACAGAAGAACACTGAAGCTTTCTTT
NA TRBJ2-1 few TRBV30 CAWSVRRALGEQFF TGTGCCTGGAGTGTACGGAGGGCTCTGGGTGAGCAGTTCTTC
TRBD1 TRBJ2-7 NA TRBV7-2 CASSSTGGTYEQYF TGTGCCAGCAGCTCAACAGGGGGCACCTACGAGCAGTACTTC
NA TRBJ2-7 few TRBV6-5 CASSTNAYEQYF TGTGCCAGCAGTACGAACGCCTACGAGCAGTACTTC
NA TRBJ2-1 few TRBV7-9 CASSLGLSYNEQFF TGTGCCAGCAGCTTAGGCCTCTCCTACAATGAGCAGTTCTTC
NA TRBJ2-3 NA TRBV4-3 CASSQGVDTQYF TGCGCCAGCAGCCAGGGGGTAGATACGCAGTATTTT
NA TRBJ2-7 NA TRBV4-1 CASSRDCGNF TGCGCCAGCAGCCGGGACTGTGGGAACTTC
NA TRBJ2-7 few TRBV28 CASSLVGEQYF TGTGCCAGCAGTTTAGTGGGGGAGCAGTACTTC
TRBD1 TRBJ2-7 few TRBV4-3 CASSQVPGQGYEQYF TGCGCCAGCAGCCAAGTACCGGGACAGGGTTACGAGCAGTACTTC
NA TRBJ2-7 NA TRBV10-3 CAIRPQGSYEQYF TGTGCCATCAGGCCCCAGGGGAGCTACGAGCAGTACTTC
NA TRBJ2-1 NA TRBV30 CAWSPGLPTRFF TGTGCCTGGTCCCCGGGACTCCCGACCCGGTTCTTC
NA TRBJ1-1 few TRBV4-1 CASSQDSGIANTEAFF TGCGCCAGCAGCCAAGATAGTGGGATCGCGAACACTGAAGCTTTCTTT